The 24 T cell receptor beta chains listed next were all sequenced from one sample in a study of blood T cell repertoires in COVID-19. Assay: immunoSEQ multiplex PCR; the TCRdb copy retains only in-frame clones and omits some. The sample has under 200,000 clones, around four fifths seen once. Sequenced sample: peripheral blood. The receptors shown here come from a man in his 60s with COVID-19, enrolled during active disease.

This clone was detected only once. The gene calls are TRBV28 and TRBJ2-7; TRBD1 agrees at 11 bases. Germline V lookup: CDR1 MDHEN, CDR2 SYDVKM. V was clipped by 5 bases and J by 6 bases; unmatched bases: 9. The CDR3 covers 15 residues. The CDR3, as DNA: TGTGCCAGCAGTATTACCGGGACAGGGGGGGGCGAGCAGTACTTC. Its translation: CASSITGTGGGEQYF.

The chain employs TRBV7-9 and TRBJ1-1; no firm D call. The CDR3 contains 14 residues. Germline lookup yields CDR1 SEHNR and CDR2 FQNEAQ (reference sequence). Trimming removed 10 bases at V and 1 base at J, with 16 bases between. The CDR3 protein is CATSPGRSNTEAFF. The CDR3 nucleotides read TGTGCCACATCACCTGGTCGGTCGAACACTGAAGCTTTCTTT.

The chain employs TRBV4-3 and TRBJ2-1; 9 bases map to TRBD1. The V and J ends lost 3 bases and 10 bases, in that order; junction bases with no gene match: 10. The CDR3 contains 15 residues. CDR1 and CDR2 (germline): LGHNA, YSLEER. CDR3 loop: CASSQNYRDREEQFF. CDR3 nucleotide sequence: TGCGCCAGCAGCCAGAATTACCGGGACAGGGAAGAGCAGTTCTTC.

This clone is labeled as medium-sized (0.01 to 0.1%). The CDR3 loop reads CASRAGEAFF. As DNA, the CDR3 is TGTGCCAGCAGGGCAGGGGAAGCTTTCTTT. This rearrangement joins TRBV6-6 to TRBJ1-1; tentative D call: TRBD1 (5 bases). The CDR3 loop spans 10 amino acids. CDR1 MNHNY and CDR2 SVGAGI come from the germline V gene (reference sequence). Trimming shortened V by 6 bases and J by 8 bases, and 7 bases separated the two germline ends.

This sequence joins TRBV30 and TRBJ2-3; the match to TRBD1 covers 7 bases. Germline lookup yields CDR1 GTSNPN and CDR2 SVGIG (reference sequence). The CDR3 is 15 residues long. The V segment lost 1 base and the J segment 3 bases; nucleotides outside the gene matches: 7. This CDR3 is CAWSALDRDTDTQYF. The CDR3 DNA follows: TGTGCCTGGAGTGCACTCGACAGGGATACAGATACGCAGTATTTT. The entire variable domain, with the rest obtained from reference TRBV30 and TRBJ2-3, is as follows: SQTIHQWPATLVQPVGSPLSLECTVEGTSNPNLYWYRQAAGRGLQLLFYSVGIGQISSEVPQNLSASRPQDRQFILSSKKLLLSDSGFYLCAWSALDRDTDTQYFGPGTRLTVL.

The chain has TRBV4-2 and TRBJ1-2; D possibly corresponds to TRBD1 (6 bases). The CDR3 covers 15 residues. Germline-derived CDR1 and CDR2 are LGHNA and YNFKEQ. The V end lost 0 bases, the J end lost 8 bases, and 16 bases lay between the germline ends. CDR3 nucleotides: TGTGCCAGCAGCCAAGACGTACAGGGAGTAGGAGGCTACACCTTC. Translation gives CASSQDVQGVGGYTF.

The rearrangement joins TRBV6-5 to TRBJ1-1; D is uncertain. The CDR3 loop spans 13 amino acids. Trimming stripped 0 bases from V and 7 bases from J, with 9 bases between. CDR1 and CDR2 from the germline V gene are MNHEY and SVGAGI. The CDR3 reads CASSYSRGGEAFF. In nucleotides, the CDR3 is TGTGCCAGCAGTTACTCGAGAGGAGGTGAAGCTTTCTTT.

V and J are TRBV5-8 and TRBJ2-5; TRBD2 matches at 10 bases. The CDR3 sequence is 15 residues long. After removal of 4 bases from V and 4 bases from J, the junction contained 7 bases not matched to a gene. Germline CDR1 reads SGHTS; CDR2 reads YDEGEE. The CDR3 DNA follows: TGTGCCAGCAGCCCCGGGCTAGCGGGAGTAGAGACCCAGTACTTC. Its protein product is CASSPGLAGVETQYF. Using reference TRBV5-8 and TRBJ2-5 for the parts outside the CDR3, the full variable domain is EAGVTQSPTHLIKTRGQQATLRCSPISGHTSVYWYQQALGLGLQFLLWYDEGEERNRGNFPPRFSGRQFPNYSSELNVNALELEDSALYLCASSPGLAGVETQYFGPGTRLLVL.

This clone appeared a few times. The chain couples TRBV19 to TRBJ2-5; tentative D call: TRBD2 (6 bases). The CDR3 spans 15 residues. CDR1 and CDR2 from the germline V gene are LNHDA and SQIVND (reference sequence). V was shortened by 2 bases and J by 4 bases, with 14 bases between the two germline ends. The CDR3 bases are TGTGCCAGTAGTATAAACGGGAGAACGGGAGAGACCCAGTACTTC. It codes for CASSINGRTGETQYF.

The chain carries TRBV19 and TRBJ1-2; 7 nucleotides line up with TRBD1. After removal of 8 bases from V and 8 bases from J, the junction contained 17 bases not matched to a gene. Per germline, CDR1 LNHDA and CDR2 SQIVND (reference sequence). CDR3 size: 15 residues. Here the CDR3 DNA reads TGTGCCAGTCAACAAACGGACAGGCAGTCTGGCGGCTACACCTTC. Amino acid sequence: CASQQTDRQSGGYTF.

CDR3 amino acids: CAWSQWGFRQYNSPLHF. The CDR3 DNA follows: TGTGCCTGGAGTCAGTGGGGTTTTCGACAGTATAATTCACCCCTCCACTTT. The genes are TRBV30 and TRBJ1-6, with D possibly matching TRBD1 (5 bases). This CDR3 contains 17 residues. Germline V gene data show CDR1 as GTSNPN and CDR2 as SVGIG (reference sequence). V lost 2 bases to trimming and J lost 4 bases, with 18 bases between them.

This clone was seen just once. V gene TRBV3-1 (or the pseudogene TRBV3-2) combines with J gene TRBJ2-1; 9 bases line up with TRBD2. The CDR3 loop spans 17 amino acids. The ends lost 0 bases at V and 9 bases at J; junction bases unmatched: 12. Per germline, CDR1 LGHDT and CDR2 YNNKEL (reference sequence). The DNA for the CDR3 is TGTGCCAGCAGCCAAGAACCGCGCGGGAGGGCCGGCGCTGAGCAGTTCTTC. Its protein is CASSQEPRGRAGAEQFF.

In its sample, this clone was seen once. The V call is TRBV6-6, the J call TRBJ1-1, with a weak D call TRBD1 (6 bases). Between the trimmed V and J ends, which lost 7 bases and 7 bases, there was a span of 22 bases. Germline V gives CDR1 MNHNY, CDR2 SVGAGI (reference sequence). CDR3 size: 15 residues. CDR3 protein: CASTLLQGRLGEAFF. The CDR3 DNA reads TGTGCCAGCACTCTTTTACAGGGAAGGCTTGGTGAAGCTTTCTTT.

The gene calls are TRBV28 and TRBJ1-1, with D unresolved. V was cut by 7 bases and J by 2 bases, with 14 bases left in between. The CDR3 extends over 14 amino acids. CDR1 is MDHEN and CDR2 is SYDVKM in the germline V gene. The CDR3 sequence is CASTPGTRNTEAFF. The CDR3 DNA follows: TGTGCCAGCACACCGGGCACTAGAAACACTGAAGCTTTCTTT.

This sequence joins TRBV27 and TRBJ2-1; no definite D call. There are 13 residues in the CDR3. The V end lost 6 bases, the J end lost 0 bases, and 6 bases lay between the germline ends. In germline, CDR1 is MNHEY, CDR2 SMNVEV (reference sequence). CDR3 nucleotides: TGTGCCAGCAGGGTTAGCTCCTACAATGAGCAGTTCTTC. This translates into CASRVSSYNEQFF.

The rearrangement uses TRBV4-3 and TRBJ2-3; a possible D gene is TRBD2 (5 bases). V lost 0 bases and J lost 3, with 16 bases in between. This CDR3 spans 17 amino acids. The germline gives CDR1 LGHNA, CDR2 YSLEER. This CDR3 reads CASSQDIAGGGTDTQYF. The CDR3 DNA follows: TGCGCCAGCAGCCAAGATATCGCAGGAGGCGGGACAGATACGCAGTATTTT.

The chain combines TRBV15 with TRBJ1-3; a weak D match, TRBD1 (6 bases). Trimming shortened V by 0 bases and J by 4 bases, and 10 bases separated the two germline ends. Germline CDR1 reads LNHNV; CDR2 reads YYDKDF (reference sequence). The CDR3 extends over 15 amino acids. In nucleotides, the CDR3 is TGTGCCACCAGCAGAGAGACAGGTCCGGGAAACACCATATATTTT. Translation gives CATSRETGPGNTIYF.

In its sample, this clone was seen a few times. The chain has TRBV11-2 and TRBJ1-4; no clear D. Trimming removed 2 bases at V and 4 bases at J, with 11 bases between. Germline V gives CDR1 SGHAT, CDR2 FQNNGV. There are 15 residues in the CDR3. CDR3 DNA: TGTGCCAGCAGCTTAAGTGGCGGCTATAATGAAAAACTGTTTTTT. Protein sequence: CASSLSGGYNEKLFF.

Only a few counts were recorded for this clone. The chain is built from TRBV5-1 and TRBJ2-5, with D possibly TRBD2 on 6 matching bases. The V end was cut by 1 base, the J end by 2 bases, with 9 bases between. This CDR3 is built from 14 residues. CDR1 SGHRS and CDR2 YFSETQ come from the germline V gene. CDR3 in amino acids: CASSLSGTQETQYF. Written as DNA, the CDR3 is TGCGCCAGCAGCTTGTCGGGGACTCAAGAGACCCAGTACTTC.

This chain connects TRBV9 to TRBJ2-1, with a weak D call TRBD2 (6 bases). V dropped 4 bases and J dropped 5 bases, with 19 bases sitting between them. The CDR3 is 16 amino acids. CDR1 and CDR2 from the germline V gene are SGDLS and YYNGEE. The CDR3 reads CASSTPGPGGNNEQFF. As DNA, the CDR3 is TGTGCCAGCAGCACACCGGGCCCCGGGGGAAACAATGAGCAGTTCTTC.

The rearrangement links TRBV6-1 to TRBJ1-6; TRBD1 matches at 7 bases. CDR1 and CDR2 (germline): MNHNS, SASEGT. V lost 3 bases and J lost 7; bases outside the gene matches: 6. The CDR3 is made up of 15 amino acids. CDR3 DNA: TGTGCCAGCAGTGATTACAGGGGACAAAATTCACCCCTCCACTTT. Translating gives CASSDYRGQNSPLHF.

This CDR3 reads CASSLRGPAFF. The CDR3 DNA reads TGTGCCAGCAGTCTCAGGGGACCCGCTTTCTTT. The chain recombines TRBV12-3 or TRBV12-4 with TRBJ1-1, with D possibly TRBD1 on 6 matching bases. V was shortened by 5 bases and J by 11 bases, with 12 bases between the two germline ends. The CDR3 runs 11 residues.

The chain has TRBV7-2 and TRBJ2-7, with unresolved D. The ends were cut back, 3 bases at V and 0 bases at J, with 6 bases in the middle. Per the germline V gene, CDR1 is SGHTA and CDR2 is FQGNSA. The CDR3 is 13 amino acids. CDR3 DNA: TGTGCCAGCAGCTTTTTAGTCTCCTACGAGCAGTACTTC. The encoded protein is CASSFLVSYEQYF.

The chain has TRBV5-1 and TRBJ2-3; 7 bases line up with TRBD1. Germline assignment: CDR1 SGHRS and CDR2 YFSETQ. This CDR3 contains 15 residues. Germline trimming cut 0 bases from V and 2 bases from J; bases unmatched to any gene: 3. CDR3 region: CASSLEGAFTDTQYF. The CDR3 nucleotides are TGCGCCAGCAGCTTGGAGGGGGCCTTCACAGATACGCAGTATTTT.